Included here is one TCR beta chain sequence, with context. No antigen is known for it. It has no much larger one-base neighbor in the sample; base qualities were not kept. From the cysteine through the valine, the CDR3 covers 13 amino acids. Only CDR3 DNA remains: 39 bases, in frame from the first base. Germline trimming: 3 bases from V, 7 bases from J; junction bases outside gene matches: 5. From the germline V gene, CDR1 is KGHSH and CDR2 is LQKENI. The CDR3 regions of human TCRbeta chains were analyzed by immunosequencing. From the authors' description of their analysis: TCRs in the repertoires were matched against a reference library of SARS-CoV-2-specific TCRs that had been generated with the MIRA antigen-specificity platform. Breadth meant the fraction of unique TCRs that were SARS-CoV-2-associated, whereas depth meant the fraction of total T cells that were SARS-CoV-2-associated. Each spike-specific TCR was assigned to its reactive spike region and to a CD4 or CD8 class using the MIRA data. Log10-transformed breadth and depth values were compared by one-way ANOVA with Sidak's multiple comparisons tests. Imported from immuneACCESS, the table was reduced by TCRdb to in-frame sequences with V and J called. These copies leave out some clones; in studies compared against another copy, an unresolved V gene accounts for under half, and the cause of the remainder is not known. V, J and clone size are taken as reported in that table, and D and trimming were inferred from the DNA itself. The sample data list about 170,000 clones, and 75% to 90% of these were observed just once. The ten largest clones add up to about 6.9% of the sample.

Explained via the paper, the time point label denotes: baseline before first vaccination. Vaccinee samples were obtained from the UK trials COV001 and COV002, which included a single-blind randomized controlled phase 2/3 trial of AZD1222 (ChAdOx1 nCoV-19) in healthy adults. For TCRbeta chain sequencing, PBMC samples from trial participants were taken at day 0 and at day 28 after the second dose. These data come from a study of T cell responses to AZD1222 COVID-19 vaccine (dated by TCRdb to the early 2020s). The study in broad terms: Because spike-specific TCR depth and breadth did not differ between the two schedules, AZD1222 recipients who got a second dose at roughly 4 weeks were pooled with those who got a second dose at roughly 12 weeks. A total of 233 trial participants underwent TCR sequencing, of whom some 200 had received two doses of AZD1222 and some 25 had received two doses of the MenACWY control vaccine. Trial participants were enrolled into age subgroups of 18-55, 56-69 and 70-plus years, which contained about 150, 28 and 57 TCR-sequenced participants, respectively.

What the research found in general, with its limitations: Conclusions about previously exposed vaccinees are limited, since just five or six AZD1222 recipients were seropositive for SARS-CoV-2 at baseline. Participants were mostly white British and included more females than males, and it was suggested by the authors that clonal diversity may have been underestimated. Reportedly, close to half of the unique spike-specific TCRs recognized epitopes lying outside the regions that are mutated in the B.1.351 and B.1.1.7 variants. After two AZD1222 doses, both the breadth and the depth of spike-specific TCRs were significantly higher than at day 0 and than in MenACWY recipients. Because no day 14 peak-response samples were available, the repertoires could be characterized only after the peak T cell response. Vaccine-associated CD4 TCRs spanned the whole spike protein, with dominant responses in regions 160-218 and 743-854. The 56-69-year group was small, and its depth increase did not reach significance, likely because of low power.

The TCR was taken from an adult in good health. Sequencing used peripheral blood, obtained on day 0 of AZD1222 vaccination. Rearrangement joined TRBV18 to TRBJ2-7; 8 junctional bases match TRBD2. The CDR3 region: CASSPGGAQEQYV. DNA sequence: TGTGCCAGCTCACCCGGGGGGGCGCAAGAGCAGTACGTC.